This record covers a single T cell receptor (beta chain). Its antigen remains unknown. The source of the sample is a study of cytomegalovirus exposure and HLA in healthy donors. Study information: Approximately 180 million T cells yielded roughly 120 million unique TCR beta sequences in earlier analysis.

Overall study findings and caveats: Rare sequences made up most TCRs, while some public TCRs were found in many donors. Reportedly, diagnosis of cytomegalovirus status by the classifier showed high specificity and sensitivity.

13 Jbeta primers and 60 Vbeta primers were used for the PCR. The method was immunoSEQ multiplex PCR; TCRdb's version includes in-frame clones alone and lacks a portion of them. The sample gives about 98,000 clones, about 81% of which show up once; more than 1.4% is in the top ten. Germline loops: CDR1 SGHRS, CDR2 YFSETQ. V was clipped by 0 bases and J by 8 bases; unmatched bases: 4. The CDR3 covers 14 residues. The material sequenced was PBMCs. The clonotype originates from a man aged 35 to 55 in good health and CMV-seronegative. The rearrangement uses TRBV5-1 and TRBJ1-2, with 10 bases that match TRBD1. In DNA form, the CDR3 reads TGCGCCAGCAGCTTGGGGGGGACAGGGGACGGCTACACCTTC. Translation gives CASSLGGTGDGYTF.